The 13 T cell receptor beta chains below were found in one sample sequenced in a study of T cell changes during pregnancy in multiple sclerosis. Measured with immunoSEQ multiplex PCR; TCRdb has only the in-frame clones, and not every one. The data hold 70,000 to 95,000 clones, with approximately 90% observed a single time. The sample in question was CD4+ T cells from peripheral blood mononuclear cells, obtained in the second trimester of pregnancy. The receptors derive from a female donor with multiple sclerosis, enrolled in a pregnancy study.

The chain couples TRBV6-5 to TRBJ2-2, with TRBD2 matching over 12 bases. Germline V gene data show CDR1 as MNHEY and CDR2 as SVGAGI. This CDR3 has 14 amino acids. V shed 6 bases, J shed 11 bases, and the junction held 7 bases outside the gene matches. CDR3 coding DNA: TGTGCCAGCAGACGACTAGCGGGAGAGGGAGAGCTGTTTTTT. Translating it yields CASRRLAGEGELFF.

The chain combines TRBV18 with TRBJ2-7; TRBD2 is a possible D gene (5 bases). This CDR3 is built from 13 residues. V dropped 6 bases and J dropped 1 base, with 10 bases sitting between them. Per the germline V gene, CDR1 is KGHSH and CDR2 is LQKENI. The chain's CDR3 is CASSAGLSYEQYF. Here the CDR3 DNA reads TGTGCCAGCTCCGCGGGTCTGTCCTACGAGCAGTACTTC.

The CDR3 protein is CASSQAGAGANYGYTF. CDR3 in DNA: TGTGCCAGCAGCCAGGCGGGGGCTGGGGCTAACTATGGCTACACCTTC. The chain joins TRBV7-2 to TRBJ1-2; TRBD1 is a possible D gene (6 bases). The ends were cut back, 5 bases at V and 0 bases at J, with 16 bases in the middle. The CDR3 consists of 16 residues. CDR1 SGHTA and CDR2 FQGNSA come from the germline V gene.

In this sample, this clone turned up a few times. V usage is TRBV27 and J usage is TRBJ1-6, with 7 positions matching TRBD1. After removal of 6 bases from V and 6 bases from J, the junction contained 8 bases not matched to a gene. This CDR3 has 15 residues. CDR1 and CDR2 from the germline V gene are MNHEY and SMNVEV (reference sequence). In nucleotides, the CDR3 is TGTGCCAGCAGCCCGGGGACAGCTCGTAATTCACCCCTCCACTTT. As protein: CASSPGTARNSPLHF.

This chain joins TRBV7-9 and TRBJ1-5, with TRBD1 matching over 8 bases. The CDR3 length is 16 residues. The trim removed 5 bases at V and 1 base at J, leaving 7 bases unmatched. Germline loops: CDR1 SEHNR, CDR2 FQNEAQ (reference sequence). CDR3 residues: CASSVGQGESNQPQHF. CDR3 nucleotides: TGTGCCAGCAGCGTAGGACAGGGCGAAAGCAATCAGCCCCAGCATTTT. Drawing the rest from reference TRBV7-9 and TRBJ1-5, the complete variable domain is DTGVSQNPRHKITKRGQNVTFRCDPISEHNRLYWYRQTLGQGPEFLTYFQNEAQLEKSRLLSDRFSAERPKGSFSTLEIQRTEQGDSAMYLCASSVGQGESNQPQHFGDGTRLSIL.

V and J are TRBV28 and TRBJ1-5, with TRBD1 as a possible D gene (6 bases). This CDR3 is built from 19 residues. The ends were cut back, 6 bases at V and 9 bases at J, with 33 bases in the middle. Looked up from germline, CDR1 is MDHEN and CDR2 is SYDVKM. The CDR3 DNA reads TGTGCCAGCAGCACCCGCTATCATATATTGGTACAGGGTGGAGGGCCCCAGCATTTT. It codes for CASSTRYHILVQGGGPQHF.

In this sample, this clone turned up a few times. The rearrangement uses TRBV7-7 and TRBJ2-5; the D gene is possibly TRBD2 (6 bases). The CDR3 is 17 residues long. V was shortened by 1 base and J by 3 bases, with 18 bases between the two germline ends. Germline assignment: CDR1 SSHAT and CDR2 FNYEAQ (reference sequence). The CDR3 loop is CASSLGGGITHKETQYF. The DNA of the CDR3 is TGTGCCAGCAGCTTAGGAGGAGGGATCACCCACAAAGAGACCCAGTACTTC.

The V call is TRBV9, the J call TRBJ2-2; TRBD2 matches at 12 bases. The CDR3 totals 16 residues. With V trimmed by 0 bases and J by 4 bases, 1 base remained unmatched. The germline CDR1 and CDR2 sequences are SGDLS and YYNGEE. CDR3 sequence: CASSVASGGVTGELFF. The CDR3 DNA is TGTGCCAGCAGCGTAGCTAGCGGGGGGGTCACCGGGGAGCTGTTTTTT. Variable domain in full (rest from reference TRBV9 and TRBJ2-2): DSGVTQTPKHLITATGQRVTLRCSPRSGDLSVYWYQQSLDQGLQFLIQYYNGEERAKGNILERFSAQQFPDLHSELNLSSLELGDSALYFCASSVASGGVTGELFFGEGSRLTVL.

The chain recombines TRBV5-1 with TRBJ2-1; 12 bases line up with TRBD2. Trimming cost V 6 bases and J 6 bases; bases outside gene matches: 4. Looked up from germline, CDR1 is SGHRS and CDR2 is YFSETQ. CDR3 length equals 14 residues. The CDR3 loop reads CASTGLAGFNEQFF. CDR3 nucleotide sequence: TGCGCCAGCACCGGACTAGCGGGGTTCAATGAGCAGTTCTTC. Full variable domain (remainder filled in from reference TRBV5-1 and TRBJ2-1): KAGVTQTPRYLIKTRGQQVTLSCSPISGHRSVSWYQQTPGQGLQFLFEYFSETQRNKGNFPGRFSGRQFSNSRSEMNVSTLELGDSALYLCASTGLAGFNEQFFGPGTRLTVL.

V gene TRBV10-2 combines with J gene TRBJ2-2, with TRBD1 matching 8 bases. With 6 bases clipped from V and 7 bases from J, the junction kept 10 bases outside the gene matches. This CDR3 comprises 15 residues. Germline assignment: CDR1 WSHSY and CDR2 SAAADI. The DNA for the CDR3 is TGCGCCAGCAGAGACAGGGGACGACTAAGCGGGGAGCTGTTTTTT. Its translation: CASRDRGRLSGELFF.

V gene TRBV7-9 combines with J gene TRBJ1-1, with D possibly matching TRBD1 (5 bases). This CDR3 contains 14 residues. Per germline, CDR1 SEHNR and CDR2 FQNEAQ (reference sequence). V lost 5 bases, J lost 4 bases, and 14 bases lay in between. The CDR3 spells CASSPDGGGTEAFF. CDR3 sequence (DNA): TGTGCCAGCAGCCCTGACGGGGGAGGCACTGAAGCTTTCTTT.

The rearrangement links TRBV7-8 to TRBJ1-1; the match to TRBD1 covers 8 bases. The length of the CDR3 is 14 residues. Germline V gives CDR1 SGHVS, CDR2 FQNEAQ. Trimming took 4 bases from V and 6 from J; bases not matched to a gene: 7. CDR3: CASSYRTGLSEAFF. The CDR3 nucleotides read TGTGCCAGCAGCTACCGGACAGGGTTATCTGAAGCTTTCTTT.

The rearrangement uses TRBV7-2 and TRBJ2-3, with 7 bases identical to TRBD2. The CDR3 runs to 15 residues. Germline-derived CDR1 and CDR2 are SGHTA and FQGNSA. The trim removed 1 base at V and 1 base at J, leaving 2 bases unmatched. The CDR3 is CASSLVGGGTDTQYF. CDR3 sequence (DNA): TGTGCCAGCAGCTTAGTGGGGGGGGGCACAGATACGCAGTATTTT.